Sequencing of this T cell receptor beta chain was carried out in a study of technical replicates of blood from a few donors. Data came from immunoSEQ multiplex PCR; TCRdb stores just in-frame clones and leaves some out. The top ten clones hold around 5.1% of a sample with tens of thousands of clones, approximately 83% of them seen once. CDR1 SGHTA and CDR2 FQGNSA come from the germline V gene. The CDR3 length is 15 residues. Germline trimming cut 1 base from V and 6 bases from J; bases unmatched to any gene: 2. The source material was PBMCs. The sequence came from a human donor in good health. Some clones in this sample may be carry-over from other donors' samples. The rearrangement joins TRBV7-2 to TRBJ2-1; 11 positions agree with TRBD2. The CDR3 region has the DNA TGTGCCAGCAGCTTAGACCTAGCGGGGGGCAATGAGCAGTTCTTC. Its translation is CASSLDLAGGNEQFF.